This TCR beta chain comes out of a study of blood T cell repertoires in COVID-19. Study as a whole: COVID-19 samples collected from the United States, Italy and Spain covered acute and convalescent phases.

Assay: immunoSEQ multiplex PCR; the TCRdb copy retains only in-frame clones and omits some. The sample yields over 200,000 clones, approximately 90% seen once. Germline V gene lookup returns CDR1 SGHRS and CDR2 YFSETQ. The CDR3 covers 18 residues. V shed 0 bases, J shed 3 bases, and the junction held 6 bases outside the gene matches. The TCR sequence derives from a woman between 35 and 50 years old with acute COVID-19. Sequences were obtained from PBMCs or T cells enriched from blood (not recorded which). This chain uses TRBV5-1 with TRBJ2-1; 13 bases are shared with TRBD2. The CDR3 here is CASSLGRLAGGGYNEQFF. Written as DNA, the CDR3 is TGCGCCAGCAGCTTGGGGAGACTAGCGGGGGGAGGCTACAATGAGCAGTTCTTC.